This T cell receptor (beta chain) comes out of a study of OX40 agonist ivuxolimab in advanced cancers. Generated by immunoSEQ multiplex PCR, the TCRdb table keeps only in-frame clones and is missing some. This table holds 77,000 or so clones, 80% to 90% found once. About this clone itself: An end of the junction does not agree with germline; a read error may underlie this.

Germline assignment: CDR1 GTSNPN and CDR2 SVGIG (reference sequence). There are 12 residues in the CDR3. J is TRBJ1-2 and V is TRBV30; tentative D call: TRBD1 (6 bases). The input for sequencing was CD4+ or CD8+ T cells sorted from blood, taken in a trial of the OX40 agonist ivuxolimab. This clonotype was obtained from an adult with an advanced solid tumor such as melanoma, head and neck, liver or kidney cancer. Written as DNA, the CDR3 is TGTGCCTGGAGTCCAGGGGACTATGGCTGCACCTTC. As protein: CAWSPGDYGCTF.